These 23 T cell receptor beta chains came from one sample sequenced in a study of blood T cell repertoires in COVID-19 (dated by TCRdb to 2020 to 2021). The receptor library was made with the immunoSEQ multiplex PCR assay. This is the immuneACCESS table as TCRdb keeps it, with only in-frame sequences that have V and J called. A part of the clones is gone; compared with another copy, unresolved V genes explain less than half, and the rest is unexplained. The table for this sample lists approximately 270,000 clones; 85% to 90% of them were counted only once. The ten largest clones represent 4.1% of the sample. The sequenced material came from PBMCs or T cells enriched from blood (not recorded which). The source of these receptors is a woman between 25 and 40 years old with acute COVID-19.

The J gene is TRBJ1-1, the V gene TRBV10-3, with 8 nucleotides matching TRBD1. Germline V CDR1 and CDR2: ENHRY, SYGVKD. This CDR3 is built from 15 residues. The V gene end was trimmed by 6 bases and the J gene end by 2 bases; junction bases not matched to a gene: 8. CDR3: CAISPRTGLNTEAFF. As DNA, the CDR3 is TGTGCCATCAGCCCAAGGACAGGGTTAAACACTGAAGCTTTCTTT.

The genes are TRBV19 and TRBJ1-1, with a weak D call TRBD1 (5 bases). Germline V CDR1 and CDR2: LNHDA, SQIVND (reference sequence). The CDR3 contains 14 residues. V dropped 9 bases and J dropped 2 bases, with 16 bases sitting between them. The CDR3 sequence is CASSPLGPNTEAFF. The CDR3 DNA is TGTGCCAGCAGTCCGCTGGGGCCTAACACTGAAGCTTTCTTT.

This chain joins TRBV5-1 and TRBJ1-2; 9 bases match TRBD1. Germline V CDR1 and CDR2: SGHRS, YFSETQ. The CDR3 totals 19 residues. J was trimmed by 0 bases and V by 5 bases; bases with no gene match: 17. DNA of the CDR3: TGCGCCAGCAGTCGAATCGAGGGGCGACAGGGGGACTCTAACTATGGCTACACCTTC. Amino acids: CASSRIEGRQGDSNYGYTF.

The chain links TRBV5-1 to TRBJ2-7; no clear D. Germline CDR1 reads SGHRS; CDR2 reads YFSETQ. The V and J ends lost 0 bases and 0 bases respectively, with 7 bases between them. The length of the CDR3 is 14 residues. The chain's CDR3 is CASSLDSRSYEQYF. CDR3 in DNA: TGCGCCAGCAGCTTGGACAGCCGCTCCTACGAGCAGTACTTC.

The chain combines TRBV28 with TRBJ1-5; TRBD1 is a possible D gene (5 bases). Germline V gene data show CDR1 as MDHEN and CDR2 as SYDVKM. V was clipped by 8 bases and J by 3 bases, with 14 bases between them. The CDR3 length is 14 residues. The chain's CDR3 is CASSLGQNNQPQHF. For the CDR3, the DNA is TGTGCCAGCTCCTTGGGGCAGAACAATCAGCCCCAGCATTTT.

This clone has only a few counts. The rearrangement uses TRBV4-3 and TRBJ1-4; weak D call: TRBD1 (5 bases). Trimming stripped 3 bases from V and 7 bases from J, with 18 bases between. The CDR3 extends over 16 amino acids. Germline CDR1 LGHNA, CDR2 YSLEER. CDR3 sequence reads: CASSQAWGGTSEKLFF. Written as DNA, the CDR3 is TGCGCCAGCAGCCAGGCGTGGGGGGGTACGAGTGAAAAACTGTTTTTT.

The J gene is TRBJ1-2, the V gene TRBV10-3; D perhaps matches TRBD1 (6 bases). Trimming left V 4 bases short and J 0 bases short, with 12 bases between. Germline CDR1 is ENHRY and CDR2 is SYGVKD. CDR3 size: 15 residues. Here the CDR3 DNA reads TGTGCCATCAGTGGAGGACAGAACCCTAACTATGGCTACACCTTC. Its protein product is CAISGGQNPNYGYTF.

This chain connects TRBV6-5 to TRBJ1-1; D not resolved. The germline CDR1 and CDR2 sequences are MNHEY and SVGAGI. The V gene lost 1 base and the J gene lost 0 bases, with 12 bases spanning the gap. CDR3 size: 16 residues. The CDR3 loop is CASSYYAAVLNTEAFF. CDR3 bases: TGTGCCAGCAGTTACTATGCTGCGGTCTTGAACACTGAAGCTTTCTTT.

This chain connects TRBV19 to TRBJ2-3, with D possibly being TRBD2 (8 bases). CDR1 and CDR2 (germline): LNHDA, SQIVND (reference sequence). CDR3 length: 14 residues. V lost 11 bases and J 4 bases, leaving 19 bases between the germline ends. CDR3: CAVQGTRDSDTQYF. As DNA, the CDR3 is TGTGCCGTACAGGGGACTAGGGACTCAGATACGCAGTATTTT.

Written as DNA, the CDR3 is TGTGCCAGCAGCTTAGGCGCGGGACAGGGCCCCACCGGGGAGCTGTTTTTT. This translates into CASSLGAGQGPTGELFF. The chain employs TRBV13 and TRBJ2-2; TRBD1 aligns across 9 bases. The CDR3 totals 17 residues. Per the germline V gene, CDR1 is PRHDT and CDR2 is FYEKMQ (reference sequence). V dropped 0 bases and J dropped 4; count of bases not matched to a gene: 6.

This clone was detected many times. V is TRBV6-4 and J is TRBJ2-3, with TRBD2 matching 10 bases. CDR1 MRHNA and CDR2 SNTAGT come from the germline V gene. The trim removed 5 bases at V and 0 bases at J, leaving 2 bases unmatched. The CDR3 totals 15 residues. CDR3 region: CASSTTSGSTDTQYF. The CDR3 DNA follows: TGTGCCAGCAGTACGACTAGCGGGAGCACAGATACGCAGTATTTT.

The rearrangement joins TRBV7-3 to TRBJ2-3, with TRBD2 matching 11 bases. The CDR3 contains 14 residues. V dropped 4 bases and J dropped 11; count of bases not matched to a gene: 8. Germline CDR1 SGHTA, CDR2 FQGTGA. The CDR3 DNA is TGTGCCAGCAGCTCGGGACTAGCGGACATGGAGCAGTATTTT. Residues: CASSSGLADMEQYF.

The rearrangement joins TRBV5-4 to TRBJ2-3; D is possibly TRBD1 (5 bases). The V gene lost 3 bases and the J gene lost 0 bases, with 11 bases spanning the gap. CDR1 and CDR2 (germline): SGHNT, YYREEE (reference sequence). The CDR3 runs to 15 residues. The CDR3 DNA reads as TGTGCCAGCAGCTACCAAGCAGGGAGCACAGATACGCAGTATTTT. As protein: CASSYQAGSTDTQYF. The entire variable domain, with the rest obtained from reference TRBV5-4 and TRBJ2-3, is as follows: ETGVTQSPTHLIKTRGQQVTLRCSSQSGHNTVSWYQQALGQGPQFIFQYYREEENGRGNFPPRFSGLQFPNYSSELNVNALELDDSALYLCASSYQAGSTDTQYFGPGTRLTVL.

The chain has TRBV28 and TRBJ2-7; TRBD1 might be the D (5 bases). There are 14 residues in the CDR3. Trimming took off 2 bases at V and 5 bases at J, with 13 bases between the two ends. Germline V gene sequence: CDR1 MDHEN, CDR2 SYDVKM. CDR3 sequence: CASSLSGADNEQYF. CDR3 in DNA: TGTGCCAGCAGTTTAAGTGGGGCTGACAACGAGCAGTACTTC.

This chain links TRBV18 with TRBJ2-7; 8 bases match TRBD2. The V gene's germline CDR1 is KGHSH and CDR2 LQKENI. The V segment lost 2 bases and the J segment 5 bases; nucleotides outside the gene matches: 8. The CDR3 covers 15 residues. Here the CDR3 DNA reads TGTGCCAGCTCACCAAGTCTAGCGGGCGGTGACGAGCAGTACTTC. Protein sequence: CASSPSLAGGDEQYF.

The chain has TRBV5-8 and TRBJ2-3; D not certain. Trimming cost V 0 bases and J 2 bases, with 13 bases left between them. CDR1 SGHTS and CDR2 YDEGEE come from the germline V gene. The CDR3 length is 16 residues. The CDR3: CASSLASRFYTDTQYF. Here the CDR3 DNA reads TGTGCCAGCAGCTTGGCCTCGAGGTTCTACACAGATACGCAGTATTTT.

CDR3 sequence reads: CASSHLSTETDTQYF. Written as DNA, the CDR3 is TGCGCCAGCAGCCACCTAAGCACCGAGACAGATACGCAGTATTTT. The rearrangement joins TRBV4-1 to TRBJ2-3; D gene ambiguous. Germline CDR1 reads MGHRA; CDR2 reads YSYEKL. The CDR3 is made up of 15 amino acids. Trimming stripped 3 bases from V and 3 bases from J, with 13 bases between.

The gene calls are TRBV9 and TRBJ1-4; maybe TRBD1 (6 bases). The CDR3 is made up of 16 amino acids. Trimming left V 3 bases short and J 7 bases short, with 19 bases between. Germline V gene sequence: CDR1 SGDLS, CDR2 YYNGEE. CDR3 sequence: CASSGSSGAPTEKLFF. The CDR3 nucleotides read TGTGCCAGCAGCGGTTCCTCAGGGGCCCCTACTGAAAAACTGTTTTTT.

The rearrangement joins TRBV7-9 to TRBJ2-1, with 7 bases fitting TRBD2. Per the germline V gene, CDR1 is SEHNR and CDR2 is FQNEAQ (reference sequence). V shed 2 bases and J 8 bases; nucleotides not matched to a gene: 18. CDR3 length equals 18 residues. CDR3 DNA: TGTGCCAGCAGCTTACTACACTTCGGGCGGGAGCCTTTAGATGAGCAGTTCTTC. It translates to CASSLLHFGREPLDEQFF.

This clone showed up just once. V usage is TRBV7-9 and J usage is TRBJ2-1; 15 bases are shared with TRBD2. The CDR3 runs to 15 residues. The V and J ends lost 5 bases and 10 bases, in that order; junction bases with no gene match: 6. The germline gives CDR1 SEHNR, CDR2 FQNEAQ (reference sequence). The CDR3 region has the DNA TGTGCCAGCAGCCCGAGGACTAGCGGGAGGGAGGAGCAGTTCTTC. Encoded protein: CASSPRTSGREEQFF.

The sample holds a few counts of this clone. CDR3 nucleotide sequence: TGCGCCAGCAGCTTTGACACGAACACTGAAGCTTTCTTT. It codes for CASSFDTNTEAFF. The genes are TRBV5-1 and TRBJ1-1; D remains unclear. V dropped 2 bases and J dropped 1 base, with 6 bases sitting between them. This CDR3 has 13 amino acids. Germline assignment: CDR1 SGHRS and CDR2 YFSETQ.

The V call is TRBV25-1, the J call TRBJ1-4; D is possibly TRBD1 (6 bases). Germline CDR1 reads MGHDK; CDR2 reads SYGVNS. The V end was cut by 5 bases, the J end by 5 bases, with 15 bases between. This CDR3 comprises 15 residues. The DNA for the CDR3 is TGTGCCAGCAGTCGAATAGGGGACACGAATGAAAAACTGTTTTTT. Translated, it gives CASSRIGDTNEKLFF.

The table lists this clone with a count of one. This sequence joins TRBV19 and TRBJ2-3; no firm D call. The CDR3 covers 11 residues. Deletions cut 5 bases from V and 8 bases from J, with 8 bases between. The germline V gene has CDR1 LNHDA and CDR2 SQIVND (reference sequence). CDR3 bases: TGTGCCAGTAGTCTCCAGGCTACGCAGTATTTT. Its protein is CASSLQATQYF.